A single sample gave rise to the 14 T cell receptor beta chains below, sequenced in a study of blood T cells in healthy people across ages. Using a J-beta primer mix together with a sample-barcoded 5' primer, a second PCR was run for about 6 to 11 cycles. Using its own MiXCR run on the 5' RACE reads, TCRdb lists one record per CDR3 protein. The profile shows 550,000 to 650,000 distinct CDR3 sequences, approximately 30% of them singletons. Sequencing input: blood. These receptors all come from a woman at least 80 years old in good health.

This clonotype was counted ten times or more. V usage is TRBV20-1 and J usage is TRBJ2-3, with 12 bases aligning to TRBD2. This CDR3 spans 16 amino acids. Unmatched junction bases numbered 12, after V lost 5 bases and J lost 6 bases. Germline CDR1 reads DFQATT; CDR2 reads SNEGSKA (reference sequence). CDR3 loop: CSASIPSGGDDDTQYF. CDR3 bases: TGCAGTGCTTCTATTCCTAGCGGGGGGGACGATGATACGCAGTATTTT.

This clonotype has at least ten counts. The CDR3 nucleotides are TGTGCCAGCAGTTTAGGTCTCAGGGGCCTATCCTCCTATAATTCACCCCTCCACTTT. Encoded protein: CASSLGLRGLSSYNSPLHF. The V call is TRBV12-3 or TRBV12-4, the J call TRBJ1-6, with a tentative D call TRBD1 (6 bases). Trimming stripped 1 base from V and 0 bases from J, with 16 bases between. The CDR3 consists of 19 residues.

As regards this clonotype: This may be a read error: a much more frequent sequence differs by one nucleotide. The chain couples TRBV7-6 to TRBJ1-2, with 8 bases lining up with TRBD1. This CDR3 region has 14 residues. Germline lookup yields CDR1 SGHVS and CDR2 FNYEAQ. The V segment lost 6 bases and the J segment 9 bases; nucleotides outside the gene matches: 12. CDR3 sequence: CASSMETGAVSYTF. The CDR3 DNA is TGTGCCAGCAGTATGGAGACAGGGGCAGTTAGCTACACCTTC. The whole variable domain, remainder taken from reference TRBV7-6 and TRBJ1-2, is GAGVSQSPRYKVTKRGQDVALRCDPISGHVSLYWYRQALGQGPEFLTYFNYEAQQDKSGLPNDRFSAERPEGSISTLTIQRTEQRDSAMYRCASSMETGAVSYTFGSGTRLTVV.

The count of this clonotype is one. The V call is TRBV13, the J call TRBJ2-7, with D possibly called TRBD1 or TRBD2 (6 bases each). The V end lost 7 bases, the J end lost 7 bases, and 20 bases lay between the germline ends. The CDR3 loop spans 14 amino acids. The germline CDR1 and CDR2 sequences are PRHDT and FYEKMQ (reference sequence). CDR3 in amino acids: CASTKRGADNEQYF. The CDR3 DNA reads TGTGCCAGCACTAAAAGGGGGGCTGACAATGAGCAGTACTTC.

With regard to this clonotype: A read error is possible here, since a much larger clone lies one base away. The J gene is TRBJ2-7, the V gene TRBV9; TRBD1 matches at 9 bases. Germline CDR1 is SGDLS and CDR2 is YYNGEE. The CDR3 loop spans 15 amino acids. DNA for the CDR3: TGTGCCAGCAGCTACGGGGACAGGGATACCTACAAGCAGTACTTC. This encodes CASSYGDRDTYKQYF. The entire variable domain, with the rest obtained from reference TRBV9 and TRBJ2-7, is as follows: DSGVTQTPKHLITATGQRVTLRCSPRSGDLSVYWYQQSLDQGLQFLIQYYNGEERAKGNILERFSAQQFPDLHSELNLSSLELGDSALYFCASSYGDRDTYKQYFGPGTRLTVT.

This clonotype was counted between two and nine times. This may be a read error: a much more frequent sequence differs by one nucleotide. The chain couples TRBV7-9 to TRBJ2-1, with a possible D match to TRBD2 (6 bases). Germline loops: CDR1 SEHNR, CDR2 FQNEAQ (reference sequence). The CDR3 runs to 11 residues. CDR3 sequence (DNA): TGTTCCAGCAGCCTCGCGGGAGAGCAGTTCTTC. It is translated as CSSSLAGEQFF. The full variable domain, completed using reference TRBV7-9 and TRBJ2-1, is DTGVSQNPRHKITKRGQNVTFRCDPISEHNRLYWYRQTLGQGPEFLTYFQNEAQLEKSRLLSDRFSAERPKGSFSTLEIQRTEQGDSAMYLCSSSLAGEQFFGPGTRLTVL.

This clonotype has a count of ten or more. This chain connects TRBV3-1 to TRBJ2-5; TRBD1 matches 8 bases. The germline V gene encodes CDR1 LGHDT and CDR2 YNNKEL (reference sequence). CDR3 length: 16 amino acids. V shed 3 bases and J 4 bases; nucleotides not matched to a gene: 10. The CDR3 protein is CASSQRVGQGSETQYF. The CDR3 DNA follows: TGTGCCAGCAGCCAGAGAGTTGGACAGGGATCAGAGACCCAGTACTTC.

This chain joins TRBV27 and TRBJ2-1, with no clear D. This CDR3 comprises 14 residues. The V gene lost 4 bases and the J gene lost 6 bases, with 13 bases spanning the gap. Germline CDR1 is MNHEY and CDR2 is SMNVEV (reference sequence). CDR3 nucleotide sequence: TGTGCCAGCAGTTACGTACCTAGGTTCAATGAGCAGTTCTTC. This translates into CASSYVPRFNEQFF.

This clonotype has at least ten counts. The chain has TRBV12-3 or TRBV12-4 and TRBJ2-3, with D perhaps assigned TRBD1 or TRBD2 (5 bases each). The ends were cut back, 5 bases at V and 2 bases at J, with 17 bases in the middle. The CDR3 loop spans 16 amino acids. DNA for the CDR3: TGTGCCAGCAGTCCCGGAACCGGGGCCTTCACAGATACGCAGTATTTT. Residues: CASSPGTGAFTDTQYF.

This chain uses TRBV7-2 with TRBJ2-3; TRBD2 matches 7 bases. Looked up from germline, CDR1 is SGHTA and CDR2 is FQGNSA. This CDR3 is built from 16 residues. V was pared by 2 bases and J by 2 bases, with 7 bases of the junction left unmatched. CDR3 nucleotides: TGTGCCAGCAGCTTAATGAGCGGGACTTACACAGATACGCAGTATTTT. Amino acid sequence: CASSLMSGTYTDTQYF.

This clonotype was counted ten times or more. The V call is TRBV7-9, the J call TRBJ2-1, with D perhaps being TRBD1 or TRBD2 (5 bases each). V shed 4 bases and J shed 6 bases, with 13 bases lying between them. Per germline, CDR1 SEHNR and CDR2 FQNEAQ (reference sequence). There are 14 residues in the CDR3. The CDR3 nucleotides are TGTGCCAGCAGCTCTGGGGGAAGGGGCAATGAGCAGTTCTTC. The encoded protein is CASSSGGRGNEQFF.

About this clonotype itself: This may be a read error, as it is one base from a much larger clone. The CDR3 is CASSSPRTGGTPPHF. CDR3 DNA: TGTGCCAGCAGCTCCCCCAGGACAGGGGGCACACCCCCCCACTTT. The rearrangement uses TRBV7-9 and TRBJ1-6; the match to TRBD1 covers 11 bases. CDR3 length: 15 residues. CDR1 is SEHNR and CDR2 is FQNEAQ in the germline V gene (reference sequence).

This clonotype was found a few times. The chain is built from TRBV20-1 and TRBJ1-3; D is possibly TRBD1 (5 bases). CDR3 length equals 13 residues. Per germline, CDR1 DFQATT and CDR2 SNEGSKA (reference sequence). V shed 6 bases and J shed 3 bases, with 12 bases lying between them. The CDR3 DNA is TGCAGTGCCTACGAGGGGTATGGAAACACCATATATTTT. Protein sequence: CSAYEGYGNTIYF.

V is TRBV29-1 and J is TRBJ2-7, with D maybe TRBD1 (6 bases). The V end was cut by 2 bases, the J end by 4 bases, with 12 bases between. In germline, CDR1 is SQVTM, CDR2 ANQGSEA. The CDR3 totals 13 residues. The CDR3 here is CSVESRQGYEQYF. CDR3 coding DNA: TGCAGCGTTGAATCCCGGCAGGGGTACGAGCAGTACTTC.